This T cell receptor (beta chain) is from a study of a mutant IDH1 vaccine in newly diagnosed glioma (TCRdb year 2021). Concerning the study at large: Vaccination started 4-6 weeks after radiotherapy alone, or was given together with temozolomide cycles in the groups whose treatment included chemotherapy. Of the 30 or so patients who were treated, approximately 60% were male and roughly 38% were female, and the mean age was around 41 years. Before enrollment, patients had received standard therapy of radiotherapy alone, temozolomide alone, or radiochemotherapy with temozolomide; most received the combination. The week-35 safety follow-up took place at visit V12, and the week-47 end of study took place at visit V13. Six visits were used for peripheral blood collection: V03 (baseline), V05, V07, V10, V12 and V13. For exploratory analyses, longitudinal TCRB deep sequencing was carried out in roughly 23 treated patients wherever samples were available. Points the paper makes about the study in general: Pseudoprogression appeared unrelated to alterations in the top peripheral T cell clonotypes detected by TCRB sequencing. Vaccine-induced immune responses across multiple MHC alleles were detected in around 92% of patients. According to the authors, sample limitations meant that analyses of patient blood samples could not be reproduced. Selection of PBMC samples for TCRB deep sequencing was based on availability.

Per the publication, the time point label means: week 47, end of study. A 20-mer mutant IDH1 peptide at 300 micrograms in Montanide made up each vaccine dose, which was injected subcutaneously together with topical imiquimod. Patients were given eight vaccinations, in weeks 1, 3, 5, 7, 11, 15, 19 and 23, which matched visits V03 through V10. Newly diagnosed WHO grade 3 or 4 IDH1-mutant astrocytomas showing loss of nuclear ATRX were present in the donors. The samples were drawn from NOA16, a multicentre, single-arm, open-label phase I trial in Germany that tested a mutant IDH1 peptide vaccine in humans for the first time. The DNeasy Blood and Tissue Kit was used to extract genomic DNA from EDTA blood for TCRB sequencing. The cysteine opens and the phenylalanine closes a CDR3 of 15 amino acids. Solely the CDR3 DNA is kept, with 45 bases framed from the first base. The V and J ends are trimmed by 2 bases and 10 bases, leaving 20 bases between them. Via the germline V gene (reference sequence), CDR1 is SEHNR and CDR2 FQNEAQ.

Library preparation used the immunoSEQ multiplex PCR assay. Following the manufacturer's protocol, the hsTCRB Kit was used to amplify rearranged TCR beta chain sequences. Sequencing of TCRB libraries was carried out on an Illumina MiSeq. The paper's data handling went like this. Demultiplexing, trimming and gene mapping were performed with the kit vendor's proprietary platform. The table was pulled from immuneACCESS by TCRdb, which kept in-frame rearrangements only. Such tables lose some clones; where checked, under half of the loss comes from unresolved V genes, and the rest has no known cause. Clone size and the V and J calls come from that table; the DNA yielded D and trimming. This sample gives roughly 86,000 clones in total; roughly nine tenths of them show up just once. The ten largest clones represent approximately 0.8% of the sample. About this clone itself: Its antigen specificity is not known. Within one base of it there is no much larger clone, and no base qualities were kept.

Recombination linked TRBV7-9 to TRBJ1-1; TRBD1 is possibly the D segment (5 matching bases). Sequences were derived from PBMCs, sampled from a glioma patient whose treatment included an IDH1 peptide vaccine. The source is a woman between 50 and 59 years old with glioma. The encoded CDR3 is CASSLTRDPPWRAFF. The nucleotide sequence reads TGTGCCAGCAGCTTAACCCGGGACCCTCCTTGGCGAGCTTTCTTT.